The 4 T cell receptor beta chains below all came from one sample that was sequenced in a study of blood T cell repertoires in COVID-19. Profiling relied on immunoSEQ multiplex PCR, and the TCRdb table lists in-frame clones only, not all of them. Of approximately 360,000 clones listed, approximately 88% are singletons. The sequenced material came from PBMCs or T cells enriched from blood (not recorded which). These TCRs come from a woman between 25 and 40 years old with acute COVID-19.

The gene calls are TRBV19 and TRBJ1-5, with D possibly TRBD1 on 6 matching bases. The length of the CDR3 is 16 residues. Trimming took off 6 bases at V and 5 bases at J, with 20 bases between the two ends. Germline lookup yields CDR1 LNHDA and CDR2 SQIVND (reference sequence). The CDR3 region has the DNA TGTGCCAGTAGCGTTCGTCCGGGGCAGGGGTATCAGCCCCAGCATTTT. Its translation: CASSVRPGQGYQPQHF.

The chain employs TRBV6-2 or TRBV6-3 and TRBJ2-7, with D perhaps TRBD1 (6 bases). This CDR3 contains 14 residues. Germline lookup yields CDR1 MNHEY and CDR2 SVGEGT. The ends were cut back, 2 bases at V and 2 bases at J, with 10 bases in the middle. The CDR3 DNA follows: TGTGCCAGCAGTTACGGCAGGGGAACCTACGAGCAGTACTTC. It translates to CASSYGRGTYEQYF.

The J gene is TRBJ2-7, the V gene TRBV6-2 or TRBV6-3; possibly TRBD2 for D (5 bases). With 2 bases removed from V and 2 bases from J, the gap between germline ends came to 22 bases. CDR3 length equals 18 residues. Per the germline V gene, CDR1 is MNHEY and CDR2 is SVGEGT. CDR3 nucleotide sequence: TGTGCCAGCAGTTACCACCGGTTCTTGATGGGGAGTCCCTACGAGCAGTACTTC. Translation: CASSYHRFLMGSPYEQYF.

This clone was seen just once. This CDR3 is CASSARDSRPSTIYF. DNA of the CDR3: TGTGCCAGCAGCGCCCGGGACAGCCGGCCCAGCACCATATATTTT. The chain uses TRBV9 and TRBJ1-3; TRBD1 agrees at 7 bases. The CDR3 totals 15 residues. Germline V CDR1 and CDR2: SGDLS, YYNGEE. V lost 3 bases and J lost 9; bases outside the gene matches: 12.